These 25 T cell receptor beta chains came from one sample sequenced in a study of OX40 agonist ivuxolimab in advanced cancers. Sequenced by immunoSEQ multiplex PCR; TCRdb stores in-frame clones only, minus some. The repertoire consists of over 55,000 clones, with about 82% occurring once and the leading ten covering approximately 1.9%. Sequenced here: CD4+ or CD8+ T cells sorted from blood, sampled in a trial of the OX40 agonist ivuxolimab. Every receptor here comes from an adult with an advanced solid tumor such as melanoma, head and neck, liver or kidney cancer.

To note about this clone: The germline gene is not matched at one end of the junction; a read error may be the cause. DNA of the CDR3: TGTGCCAGTAGTATAGGGACAGGGAACGCCGGGGAGCTGTTTTTT. Its translation: CASSIGTGNAGELFF. The V gene is TRBV19, the J gene TRBJ2-2; 8 bases agree with TRBD1. Per the germline V gene, CDR1 is LNHDA and CDR2 is SQIVND (reference sequence). This CDR3 is 15 amino acids long. The variable domain in full, completed from reference TRBV19 and TRBJ2-2, reads DGGITQSPKYLFRKEGQNVTLSCEQNLNHDAMYWYRQDPGQGLRLIYYSQIVNDFQKGDIAEGYSVSREKKESFPLTVTSAQKNPTAFYLCASSIGTGNAGELFFGEGSRLTVL.

The CDR3: CASSLGVSDEQYF. The CDR3 DNA is TGTGCCAGCAGCTTAGGTGTTAGTGACGAGCAGTACTTC. The gene calls are TRBV11-2 and TRBJ2-7, with D uncertain. The CDR3 spans 13 residues. The germline gives CDR1 SGHAT, CDR2 FQNNGV. V gave up 1 base and J gave up 5 bases, with 9 bases separating them.

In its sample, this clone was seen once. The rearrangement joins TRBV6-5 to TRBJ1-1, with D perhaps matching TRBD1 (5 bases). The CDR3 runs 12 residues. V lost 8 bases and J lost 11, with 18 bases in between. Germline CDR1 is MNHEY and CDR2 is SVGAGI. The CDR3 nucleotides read TGTGCCAGCTGTAAATTAGGGGTAGGGGCTTTCTTT. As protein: CASCKLGVGAFF.

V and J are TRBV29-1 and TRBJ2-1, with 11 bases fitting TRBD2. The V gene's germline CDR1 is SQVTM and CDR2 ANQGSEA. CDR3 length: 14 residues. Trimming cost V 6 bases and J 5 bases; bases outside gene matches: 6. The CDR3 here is CSVPGLAADNEQFF. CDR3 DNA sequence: TGCAGCGTCCCGGGACTAGCGGCGGACAATGAGCAGTTCTTC.

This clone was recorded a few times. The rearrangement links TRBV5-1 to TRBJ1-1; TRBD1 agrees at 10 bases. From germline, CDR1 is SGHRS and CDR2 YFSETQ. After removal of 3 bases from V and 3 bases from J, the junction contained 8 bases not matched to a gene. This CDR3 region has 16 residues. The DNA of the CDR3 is TGCGCCAGCAGCTCTGGACAGGGGGGATATGACACTGAAGCTTTCTTT. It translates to CASSSGQGGYDTEAFF.

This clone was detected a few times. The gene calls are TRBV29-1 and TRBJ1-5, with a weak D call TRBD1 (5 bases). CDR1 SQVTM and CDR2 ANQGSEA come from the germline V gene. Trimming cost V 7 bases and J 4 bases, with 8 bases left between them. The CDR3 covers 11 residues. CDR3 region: CSAGGNQPQHF. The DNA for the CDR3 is TGCAGCGCTGGGGGAAATCAGCCCCAGCATTTT.

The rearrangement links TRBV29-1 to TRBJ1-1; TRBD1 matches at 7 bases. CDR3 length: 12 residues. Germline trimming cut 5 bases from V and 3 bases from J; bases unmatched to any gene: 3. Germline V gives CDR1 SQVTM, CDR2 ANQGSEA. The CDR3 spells CSVNRGYTEAFF. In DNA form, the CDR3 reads TGCAGCGTTAACAGGGGCTACACTGAAGCTTTCTTT. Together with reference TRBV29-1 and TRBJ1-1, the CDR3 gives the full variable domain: SAVISQKPSRDICQRGTSLTIQCQVDSQVTMMFWYRQQPGQSLTLIATANQGSEATYESGFVIDKFPISRPNLTFSTLTVSNMSPEDSSIYLCSVNRGYTEAFFGQGTRLTVV.

As DNA, the CDR3 is TGCGCCAGCAGCCAAACTGGACAGGGGGAGAACTATGGCTACACCTTC. It codes for CASSQTGQGENYGYTF. The chain recombines TRBV4-1 with TRBJ1-2; 10 nucleotides line up with TRBD1. This CDR3 region has 16 residues. Germline V gene lookup returns CDR1 MGHRA and CDR2 YSYEKL. V shed 2 bases, J shed 2 bases, and the junction held 5 bases outside the gene matches.

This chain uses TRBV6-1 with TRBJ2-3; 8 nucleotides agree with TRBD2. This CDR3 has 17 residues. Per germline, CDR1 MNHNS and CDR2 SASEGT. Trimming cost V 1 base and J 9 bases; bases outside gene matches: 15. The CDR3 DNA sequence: TGTGCCAGCAGTGAAGTAGACGTAGCGGGACCCTCGAGGACGCAGTATTTT. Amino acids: CASSEVDVAGPSRTQYF.

For the CDR3, the DNA is TGCGCCAGCAGAACGGGACTAGCGGAGTCGAAAGAGACCCAGTACTTC. It is translated as CASRTGLAESKETQYF. The chain is built from TRBV5-1 and TRBJ2-5; TRBD2 matches at 11 bases. The CDR3 length is 16 residues. The germline V gene has CDR1 SGHRS and CDR2 YFSETQ. The ends lost 5 bases at V and 3 bases at J; junction bases unmatched: 9.

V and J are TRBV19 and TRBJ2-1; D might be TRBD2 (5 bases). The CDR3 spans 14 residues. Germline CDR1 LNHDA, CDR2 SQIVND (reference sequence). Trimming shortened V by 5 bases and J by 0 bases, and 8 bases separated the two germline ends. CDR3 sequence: CASSERNSYNEQFF. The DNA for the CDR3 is TGTGCCAGTAGTGAGCGGAACTCCTACAATGAGCAGTTCTTC.

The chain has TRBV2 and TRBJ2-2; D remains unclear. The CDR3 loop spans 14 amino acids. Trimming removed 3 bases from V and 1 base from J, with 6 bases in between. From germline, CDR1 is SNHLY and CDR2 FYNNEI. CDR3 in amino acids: CASSELWNTGELFF. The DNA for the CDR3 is TGTGCCAGCAGTGAGTTATGGAACACCGGGGAGCTGTTTTTT. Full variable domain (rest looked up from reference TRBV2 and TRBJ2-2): EPEVTQTPSHQVTQMGQEVILRCVPISNHLYFYWYRQILGQKVEFLVSFYNNEISEKSEIFDDQFSVERPDGSNFTLKIRSTKLEDSAMYFCASSELWNTGELFFGEGSRLTVL.

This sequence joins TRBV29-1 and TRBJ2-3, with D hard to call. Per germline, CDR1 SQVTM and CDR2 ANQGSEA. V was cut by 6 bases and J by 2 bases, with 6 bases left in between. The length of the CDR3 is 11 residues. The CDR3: CSVSPTDTQYF. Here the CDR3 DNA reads TGCAGCGTCTCCCCCACAGATACGCAGTATTTT.

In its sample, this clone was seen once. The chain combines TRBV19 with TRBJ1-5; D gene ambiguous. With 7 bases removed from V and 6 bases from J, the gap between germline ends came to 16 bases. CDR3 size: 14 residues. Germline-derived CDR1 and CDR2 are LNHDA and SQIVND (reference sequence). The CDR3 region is CASTYGGLGQPQHF. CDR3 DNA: TGTGCCAGTACCTATGGAGGGCTAGGTCAGCCCCAGCATTTT.

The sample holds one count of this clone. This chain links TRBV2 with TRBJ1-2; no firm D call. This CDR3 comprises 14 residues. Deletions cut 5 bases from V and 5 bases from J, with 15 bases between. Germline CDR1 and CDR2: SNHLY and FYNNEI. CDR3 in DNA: TGTGCCAGCAGTAGGCTGCGTACGGATTATGGCTACACCTTC. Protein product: CASSRLRTDYGYTF.

This CDR3 is CASSPETSQDNEQFF. For the CDR3, the DNA is TGTGCCAGCAGCCCTGAGACTAGCCAGGACAATGAGCAGTTCTTC. This chain uses TRBV6-4 with TRBJ2-1, with 7 bases lining up with TRBD2. Germline V gene lookup returns CDR1 MRHNA and CDR2 SNTAGT. The CDR3 is made up of 15 amino acids. The J segment lost 5 bases and the V segment lost 6 bases, leaving 10 bases of the junction unmatched.

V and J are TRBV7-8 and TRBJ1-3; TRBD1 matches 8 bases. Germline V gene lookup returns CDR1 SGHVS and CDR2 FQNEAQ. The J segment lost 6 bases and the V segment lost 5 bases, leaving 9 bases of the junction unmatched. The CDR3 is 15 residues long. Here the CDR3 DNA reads TGTGCCAGCAGCACCAGCAGGGGGCTGGAAAACACCATATATTTT. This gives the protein CASSTSRGLENTIYF. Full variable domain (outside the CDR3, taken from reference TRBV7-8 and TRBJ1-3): GAGVSQSPRYKVAKRGQDVALRCDPISGHVSLFWYQQALGQGPEFLTYFQNEAQLDKSGLPSDRFFAERPEGSVSTLKIQRTQQEDSAVYLCASSTSRGLENTIYFGEGSWLTVV.

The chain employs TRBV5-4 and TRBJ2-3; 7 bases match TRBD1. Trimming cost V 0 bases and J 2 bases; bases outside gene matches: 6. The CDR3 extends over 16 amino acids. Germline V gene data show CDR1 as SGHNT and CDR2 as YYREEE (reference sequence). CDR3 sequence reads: CASSLALGGLTDTQYF. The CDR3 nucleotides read TGTGCCAGCAGCTTGGCCCTAGGGGGCCTCACAGATACGCAGTATTTT.

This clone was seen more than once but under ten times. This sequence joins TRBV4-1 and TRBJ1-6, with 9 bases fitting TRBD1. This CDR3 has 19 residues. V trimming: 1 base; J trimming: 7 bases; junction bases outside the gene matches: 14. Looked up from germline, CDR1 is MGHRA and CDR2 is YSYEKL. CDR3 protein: CASSQVLRRDRGNNSPLHF. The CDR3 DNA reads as TGCGCCAGCAGCCAAGTTCTCCGCCGCGACAGGGGGAACAATTCACCCCTCCACTTT.

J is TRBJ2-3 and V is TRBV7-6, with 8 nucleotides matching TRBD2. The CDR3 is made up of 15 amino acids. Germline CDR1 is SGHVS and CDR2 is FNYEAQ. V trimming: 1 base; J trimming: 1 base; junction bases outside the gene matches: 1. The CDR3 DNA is TGTGCCAGCAGCTTAGTTAGCGGGGGCACAGATACGCAGTATTTT. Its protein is CASSLVSGGTDTQYF.

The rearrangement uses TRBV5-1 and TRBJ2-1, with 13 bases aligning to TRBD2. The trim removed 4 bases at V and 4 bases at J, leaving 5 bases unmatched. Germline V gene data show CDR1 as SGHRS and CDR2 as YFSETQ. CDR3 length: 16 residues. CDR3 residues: CASSTQGLAGYNEQFF. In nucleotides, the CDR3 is TGCGCCAGCAGCACCCAGGGACTAGCGGGGTACAATGAGCAGTTCTTC.

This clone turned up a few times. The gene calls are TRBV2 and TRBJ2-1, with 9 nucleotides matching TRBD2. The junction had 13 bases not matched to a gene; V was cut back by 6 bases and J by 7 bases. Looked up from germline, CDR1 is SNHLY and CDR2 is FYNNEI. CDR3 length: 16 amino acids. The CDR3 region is CASRAVAGDLGNEQFF. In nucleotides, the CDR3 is TGTGCCAGCAGGGCGGTAGCGGGAGATTTAGGTAATGAGCAGTTCTTC.

The CDR3 coding sequence is TGTGCCAGCTCACCGGAGGACAGGGCGATCCAAGAGACCCAGTACTTC. Translation gives CASSPEDRAIQETQYF. The chain carries TRBV18 and TRBJ2-5; TRBD1 agrees at 8 bases. V shed 3 bases, J shed 1 base, and the junction held 7 bases outside the gene matches. Germline V CDR1 and CDR2: KGHSH, LQKENI. This CDR3 spans 16 amino acids.

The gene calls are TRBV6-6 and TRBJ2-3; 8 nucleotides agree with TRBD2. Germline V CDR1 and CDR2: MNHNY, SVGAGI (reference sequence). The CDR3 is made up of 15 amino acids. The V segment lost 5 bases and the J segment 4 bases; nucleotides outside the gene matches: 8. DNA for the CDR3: TGTGCCAGCAGTAAACTAGCGGATGGGGCAGATACGCAGTATTTT. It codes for CASSKLADGADTQYF.

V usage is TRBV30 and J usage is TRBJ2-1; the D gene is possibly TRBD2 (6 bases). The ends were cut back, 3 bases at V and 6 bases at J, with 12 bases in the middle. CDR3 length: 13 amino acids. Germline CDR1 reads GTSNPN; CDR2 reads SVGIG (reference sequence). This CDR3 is CAWSGGAFNEQFF. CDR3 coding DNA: TGTGCCTGGAGCGGAGGGGCCTTCAATGAGCAGTTCTTC.